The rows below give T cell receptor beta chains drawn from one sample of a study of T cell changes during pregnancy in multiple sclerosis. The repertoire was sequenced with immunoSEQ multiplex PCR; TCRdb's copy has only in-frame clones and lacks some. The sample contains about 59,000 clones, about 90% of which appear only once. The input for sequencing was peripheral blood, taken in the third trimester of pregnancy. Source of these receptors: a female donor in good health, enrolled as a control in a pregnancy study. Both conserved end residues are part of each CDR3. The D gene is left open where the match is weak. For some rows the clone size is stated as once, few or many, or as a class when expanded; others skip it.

TGTGCCAGCGCCCAGGGCGGGGTAAGAGGCTACACCTTC	CASAQGGVRGYTF	NA	TRBV27	TRBJ1-2	13	NA
TGTGCCAGCAGCTTAGCGAACAGGAATGAAGCTTTCTTT	CASSLANRNEAFF	NA	TRBV7-6	TRBJ1-1	13	NA
TGTGCCAGCAGCCAATCCGGGACAGGGGAAGACAATCAGCCCCAGCATTTT	CASSQSGTGEDNQPQHF	TRBD1	TRBV7-4	TRBJ1-5	17	NA
TGTGCCATCAGTGAGCCTAGCGGAAACGTCCAATACGAGCAGTACTTC	CAISEPSGNVQYEQYF	TRBD2	TRBV10-3	TRBJ2-7	16	once
TGTGCCAGTAGTATTACGGGTTACACCCAAGAGACCCAGTACTTC	CASSITGYTQETQYF	NA	TRBV19	TRBJ2-5	15	NA
TGCGCCAGCAGCTCCCAAGCGGGAGCAGCGTCTGAGCAGTTCTTC	CASSSQAGAASEQFF	TRBD2	TRBV5-1	TRBJ2-1	15	NA
TGTGCCAGCAGCTCCTATAGCACAGATACGCAGTATTTT	CASSSYSTDTQYF	NA	TRBV7-9	TRBJ2-3	13	NA
TGTGCCATCAGTGAGTCGGGGGCTCGAAGGGAAAAACTGTTTTTT	CAISESGARREKLFF	NA	TRBV10-3	TRBJ1-4	15	NA
TGTGCCAGCAGTGAAGGGGGCAGGGGCAATCAGCCCCAGCATTTT	CASSEGGRGNQPQHF	NA	TRBV6-1	TRBJ1-5	15	NA
TGTGCCAGCAGCCCCGGGACTAGCAAAGACGAGCAGTACTTC	CASSPGTSKDEQYF	TRBD2	TRBV6-6	TRBJ2-7	14	NA
TGTGCCAGCAGTAAGACAGGGGTTAATTCACCCCTCCACTTT	CASSKTGVNSPLHF	TRBD1	TRBV2	TRBJ1-6	14	NA
TGTGCCAGTCAAGTACCGGGACAGGGCATTGGTGGCTACACCTTC	CASQVPGQGIGGYTF	TRBD1	TRBV28	TRBJ1-2	15	NA
TGCGCCAGCAGCCAACTCTCACGGGGAGGCACTGAAGCTTTCTTT	CASSQLSRGGTEAFF	NA	TRBV4-1	TRBJ1-1	15	NA
TGTGCCAGCAGTATTGGAGTAGGAGGTCTACAGCCCCAGCATTTT	CASSIGVGGLQPQHF	NA	TRBV6-1	TRBJ1-5	15	NA
TGTGCCAGCAGCCCTACCCTCCACCCAGAGCAGTTCTTC	CASSPTLHPEQFF	NA	TRBV9	TRBJ2-1	13	once
TGTGCCAGCAGCTTAGGAGGACAGGGGTTTTATGGCTACACCTTC	CASSLGGQGFYGYTF	TRBD1	TRBV7-2	TRBJ1-2	15	once
TGTGCCAGCATCGAGGCAGGGGGAGATACGCAGTATTTT	CASIEAGGDTQYF	TRBD1	TRBV6-5	TRBJ2-3	13	once
TGCAGTGGAACGGAGGGATACGAGCAGTACTTC	CSGTEGYEQYF	NA	TRBV29-1	TRBJ2-7	11	once
TGTGCCAGCAGCTGGGGGGGAAATGAGCAGTTCTTC	CASSWGGNEQFF	TRBD2	TRBV7-2	TRBJ2-1	12	NA
TGTGCCAGCAGCTTAGGAGGAGGGAACACTGAAGCTTTCTTT	CASSLGGGNTEAFF	NA	TRBV7-8	TRBJ1-1	14	NA
TGTGCCAGCAGCTTCCACAGGGAACGAGCTTTCTTT	CASSFHRERAFF	NA	TRBV11-2	TRBJ1-1	12	NA
TGTGCCAGCAGTTTACGGGGGTCAGCGGCCAAAAACATTCAGTACTTC	CASSLRGSAAKNIQYF	NA	TRBV28	TRBJ2-4	16	NA
TGTGCCAGCTCACGAGGACTAGCGGGGGAGGAGACCCAGTACTTC	CASSRGLAGEETQYF	TRBD2	TRBV18	TRBJ2-5	15	NA
TGTGCCAGCAGCCTCCCAATGGACAGGGAATCACAGGATGGCTACACCTTC	CASSLPMDRESQDGYTF	TRBD1	TRBV7-9	TRBJ1-2	17	few
TGCGCCAGCAGCCCAGACACGGTGGCCTATGGCTACACCTTC	CASSPDTVAYGYTF	NA	TRBV5-1	TRBJ1-2	14	NA
TGTGCCAGCAGCTTAATCCCACAGCCGGTAATAACTAATGAAAAACTGTTTTTT	CASSLIPQPVITNEKLFF	NA	TRBV11-3	TRBJ1-4	18	once
TGTGCCAGCAGCTACACCGGGACAGGGGGGATCGGGGCCAACGTCCTGACTTTC	CASSYTGTGGIGANVLTF	TRBD1	TRBV7-3	TRBJ2-6	18	NA
TGTGCCAGCAGCCCCCGGACAGGGCAGGGTGAAGCTTTCTTT	CASSPRTGQGEAFF	TRBD1	TRBV7-8	TRBJ1-1	14	NA
TGTGCCAGCAGCTTCAGGACTAGCGGGTATAAGCTGTTTTTT	CASSFRTSGYKLFF	TRBD2	TRBV5-6	TRBJ2-2	14	once
TGTGCCTGGAGTGTAAGAGCGGGGATTGATACGCAGTATTTT	CAWSVRAGIDTQYF	TRBD2	TRBV30	TRBJ2-3	14	NA
TGCGCCAGCAGTCCCCAGGGCGGGGATGAGCAGTTCTTC	CASSPQGGDEQFF	NA	TRBV23-1	TRBJ2-1	13	NA
TGTGCCAGCAGCTTAGTTTCCCGCGGGGGAGGCGAGACCCAGTACTTC	CASSLVSRGGGETQYF	TRBD2	TRBV7-2	TRBJ2-5	16	once
TGCGCCAGCAGCCCGCAGGGGGCGGATGGCTACACCTTC	CASSPQGADGYTF	TRBD1	TRBV5-1	TRBJ1-2	13	NA
TGTGCCAGCAGCGTTACTAGCGGTAGCACAGATACGCAGTATTTT	CASSVTSGSTDTQYF	TRBD2	TRBV9	TRBJ2-3	15	NA
TGTGCCAGCAGCCCGAGACAGGCAGCCTACAATGAGCAGTTCTTC	CASSPRQAAYNEQFF	NA	TRBV7-3	TRBJ2-1	15	once
TGCGCCAGCAGCCATACTGGACAGGTTGTCGAGGCTTTCTTT	CASSHTGQVVEAFF	TRBD1	TRBV4-3	TRBJ1-1	14	few
TGTGCCAGCAGCCAAGACCCCTCGCTGAGCTCCTATAATTCACCCCTCCACTTT	CASSQDPSLSSYNSPLHF	NA	TRBV4-2	TRBJ1-6	18	NA
TGTGCCAGCAGCATTACTAGCGGGAGCACAGATACGCAGTATTTT	CASSITSGSTDTQYF	TRBD2	TRBV9	TRBJ2-3	15	NA
TGTGCCAGCAGTTTCCGGACTAGCGGGGTGGTTAGCTTGAGCGGCGATGAGCAGTTCTTC	CASSFRTSGVVSLSGDEQFF	TRBD2	TRBV28	TRBJ2-1	20	NA
TGCGCCAGCAGCCAGGCAGTCCCGGGACAGGGGGCTTTACTCGGGTATGGCTACACCTTC	CASSQAVPGQGALLGYGYTF	TRBD1	TRBV4-1	TRBJ1-2	20	NA
TGTGCCAGCAGCGTCCGGGACAGGGGGCTCGTGGAAGCTTTCTTT	CASSVRDRGLVEAFF	TRBD1	TRBV9	TRBJ1-1	15	NA
TGCGCCAGCAGCTCTGGACAGGCATACACAGATACGCAGTATTTT	CASSSGQAYTDTQYF	TRBD1	TRBV5-1	TRBJ2-3	15	NA
TGTGCCAGCAGTTACAGACAGGCCGGGAATTCACCCCTCCACTTT	CASSYRQAGNSPLHF	NA	TRBV6-5	TRBJ1-6	15	NA
TGTGCCAGCAGCGTCGGACTAGCGGGAGGGCCTCTCTGGGAGACCCAGTACTTC	CASSVGLAGGPLWETQYF	TRBD2	TRBV5-5	TRBJ2-5	18	NA
TGTGCCAGCAGCTTATTACAGGGAAGCTCCTACGAGCAGTACTTC	CASSLLQGSSYEQYF	NA	TRBV13	TRBJ2-7	15	NA
TGCAGTGCGGTCAGGAACACTGAAGCTTTCTTT	CSAVRNTEAFF	NA	TRBV20-1	TRBJ1-1	11	few
TGTGCCAGCAGCACTAGGACTAGAATAGGGGAGACCCAGTACTTC	CASSTRTRIGETQYF	TRBD2	TRBV5-4	TRBJ2-5	15	NA
TGCGCCAGCAGCCAAGATCCCAGCGGGAGTTTTAATGAGCAGTTCTTC	CASSQDPSGSFNEQFF	TRBD2	TRBV4-1	TRBJ2-1	16	NA